These T cell receptor beta chains were read from a single sample in a study of blood T cell repertoires in COVID-19. Measured with immunoSEQ multiplex PCR; TCRdb has only the in-frame clones, and not every one. The sample gives roughly 380,000 clones, 70% to 90% of which show up once; roughly 1.5% is in the top ten. Sequencing was performed on peripheral blood. These TCRs come from a woman between 40 and 55 years old with COVID-19, enrolled during active disease. CDR3s include the opening cysteine and the closing phenylalanine or tryptophan. D genes are given only for firm matches. Not all rows give a size; the values are once, few, many and, for expanded clones, a class.

abundance: few; v_gene: TRBV5-4; len: 14; d_gene: TRBD1; j_gene: TRBJ1-3; CDR3nt: TGTGCCAGCAGCGAGACAGGGTGGGCGAACACCATATATTTT; CDR3aa: CASSETGWANTIYF
abundance: -; v_gene: TRBV5-8; len: 15; d_gene: -; j_gene: TRBJ2-5; CDR3nt: TGTGCCAGCAGCGCAGGGGACCAGCTCCAAGAGACCCAGTACTTC; CDR3aa: CASSAGDQLQETQYF
abundance: once; v_gene: TRBV5-6; len: 14; d_gene: TRBD2; j_gene: TRBJ2-7; CDR3nt: TGTGCCAGCAGCCTAGGACTAGCGGTTCACGAGCAGTACTTC; CDR3aa: CASSLGLAVHEQYF
abundance: -; v_gene: TRBV19; len: 14; d_gene: TRBD2; j_gene: TRBJ2-7; CDR3nt: TGTGCCAGCCAGACTAGCCCAGGCTCCTACGAGCAGTACTTC; CDR3aa: CASQTSPGSYEQYF
abundance: -; v_gene: TRBV5-8; len: 14; d_gene: -; j_gene: TRBJ1-5; CDR3nt: TGTGCCAGCAGCCAACCCGACAGGAATCAGCCCCAGCATTTT; CDR3aa: CASSQPDRNQPQHF
abundance: -; v_gene: TRBV21-1; len: 17; d_gene: -; j_gene: TRBJ2-7; CDR3nt: TGTGCCAGCAGCAAAGGAGGGGGGAGGGGCAGGCCCTACGAGCAGTACTTC; CDR3aa: CASSKGGGRGRPYEQYF
abundance: -; v_gene: TRBV7-2; len: 16; d_gene: -; j_gene: TRBJ1-5; CDR3nt: TGTGCCAGCAGCTCCTCAGGGGTTACAGCAGGCCAGCCCCAGCATTTT; CDR3aa: CASSSSGVTAGQPQHF
abundance: -; v_gene: TRBV30; len: 11; d_gene: -; j_gene: TRBJ2-2; CDR3nt: TGTGCCTGGAGTGCGGAGGGGGAGCTGTTTTTT; CDR3aa: CAWSAEGELFF
abundance: -; v_gene: TRBV4-3; len: 15; d_gene: -; j_gene: TRBJ1-2; CDR3nt: TGCGCCAGCTCTCCCTCGCGTTTCAATGACTATGGCTACACCTTC; CDR3aa: CASSPSRFNDYGYTF
abundance: -; v_gene: TRBV3-1/TRBV3-2; len: 13; d_gene: -; j_gene: TRBJ1-5; CDR3nt: TGTGCCAGCAGCGGGCATGGCAATCAGCCCCAGCATTTT; CDR3aa: CASSGHGNQPQHF
abundance: -; v_gene: TRBV21-1; len: 12; d_gene: -; j_gene: TRBJ2-3; CDR3nt: TGTGCCAGCAGCGGGAGACTAGAGGCGCAGTATTTT; CDR3aa: CASSGRLEAQYF
abundance: -; v_gene: TRBV7-2; len: 14; d_gene: TRBD2; j_gene: TRBJ2-7; CDR3nt: TGTGCCAGCAGTTCCAGCGGGGCGATTGACGAGCAGTACTTC; CDR3aa: CASSSSGAIDEQYF
abundance: once; v_gene: TRBV15; len: 16; d_gene: TRBD1; j_gene: TRBJ2-3; CDR3nt: TGTGCCACCAGCCGACCGGGACAGGGGACCACAGATACGCAGTATTTT; CDR3aa: CATSRPGQGTTDTQYF